One and the same sample provided the 18 T cell receptor beta chains below, sequenced in a study of control samples from healthy donors and cancer patients. Clones were read by immunoSEQ multiplex PCR, and TCRdb kept only the in-frame ones, dropping some. This table holds around 230,000 clones, 85% to 95% found once. The sample consisted of blood. These receptors were taken from a man aged 45-65 years in good health.

This sequence joins TRBV5-1 and TRBJ1-5; weak D call: TRBD1 (6 bases). This CDR3 is 14 amino acids long. The V gene lost 4 bases and the J gene lost 3 bases, with 11 bases spanning the gap. Germline-derived CDR1 and CDR2 are SGHRS and YFSETQ. CDR3 region: CASSPQGFNQPQHF. The CDR3 bases are TGCGCCAGCAGCCCCCAGGGGTTCAATCAGCCCCAGCATTTT.

The gene calls are TRBV6-6 and TRBJ2-7; 10 bases match TRBD1. Germline CDR1 reads MNHNY; CDR2 reads SVGAGI (reference sequence). Trimming cost V 6 bases and J 2 bases; bases outside gene matches: 10. The CDR3 sequence is 16 residues long. CDR3 DNA: TGTGCCAGCAGGTCCGACCGGGACAGGGGCCCCTACGAGCAGTACTTC. Protein: CASRSDRDRGPYEQYF.

The V gene is TRBV29-1, the J gene TRBJ1-1, with 7 bases that match TRBD1. CDR1 and CDR2 (germline): SQVTM, ANQGSEA. The CDR3 runs to 14 residues. Trimming removed 4 bases from V and 0 bases from J; junction bases left unmatched: 5. This chain's CDR3 is CSVVAGGMNTEAFF. CDR3 DNA sequence: TGCAGCGTTGTTGCAGGGGGAATGAACACTGAAGCTTTCTTT.

In its sample, this clone was seen once. The V and J genes are TRBV5-1 and TRBJ2-1, with 10 bases matching TRBD2. Germline V CDR1 and CDR2: SGHRS, YFSETQ. CDR3 length: 15 residues. The J segment lost 6 bases and the V segment lost 0 bases, leaving 3 bases of the junction unmatched. CDR3 region: CASSLELAGANEQFF. CDR3 DNA sequence: TGCGCCAGCAGCTTGGAGCTAGCGGGGGCCAATGAGCAGTTCTTC.

V gene TRBV5-1 combines with J gene TRBJ1-2; D is uncertain. CDR3 size: 16 residues. The V end was cut by 0 bases, the J end by 5 bases, with 17 bases between. CDR1 is SGHRS and CDR2 is YFSETQ in the germline V gene. The CDR3 reads CASSLGRQTTLYGYTF. CDR3 nucleotides: TGCGCCAGCAGCTTGGGCAGGCAGACAACTTTATATGGCTACACCTTC.

V gene TRBV9 combines with J gene TRBJ1-3; 7 bases agree with TRBD1. The junction had 10 bases not matched to a gene; V was cut back by 3 bases and J by 4 bases. This CDR3 is 16 amino acids long. The germline V gene encodes CDR1 SGDLS and CDR2 YYNGEE. CDR3 sequence: CASSAAGGTVGNTIYF. The DNA for the CDR3 is TGTGCCAGCAGCGCCGCAGGGGGAACGGTCGGAAACACCATATATTTT.

The count of this clone is one. V gene TRBV30 combines with J gene TRBJ1-1; D might be TRBD1 (5 bases). There are 14 residues in the CDR3. In germline, CDR1 is GTSNPN, CDR2 SVGIG (reference sequence). V lost 2 bases to trimming and J lost 0 bases, with 10 bases between them. This chain's CDR3 is CAWSLGTLNTEAFF. DNA for the CDR3: TGTGCCTGGAGTCTTGGGACGCTGAACACTGAAGCTTTCTTT.

The table lists this clone with a few counts. The rearrangement uses TRBV7-2 and TRBJ2-7, with D tentatively TRBD2 (7 bases). The V and J ends lost 5 bases and 6 bases respectively, with 14 bases between them. The CDR3 contains 13 residues. The germline gives CDR1 SGHTA, CDR2 FQGNSA. This CDR3 is CASSQVRGGEQYF. The CDR3 DNA follows: TGTGCCAGCAGCCAGGTTAGGGGGGGCGAGCAGTACTTC.

The chain's CDR3 is CASSLGGGKNTEAFF. The CDR3 DNA is TGCGCCAGCAGCTTGGGCGGCGGGAAGAACACTGAAGCTTTCTTT. The chain uses TRBV5-1 and TRBJ1-1; D is unclear. The CDR3 spans 15 residues. In germline, CDR1 is SGHRS, CDR2 YFSETQ. The V and J ends lost 0 bases and 1 base respectively, with 10 bases between them.

Comment on this clone: Additional DNA sequences in this sample encode the identical CDR3. This rearrangement joins TRBV5-1 to TRBJ1-5; D possibly corresponds to TRBD1 (5 bases). V gave up 0 bases and J gave up 2 bases, with 6 bases separating them. Germline values: CDR1 SGHRS, CDR2 YFSETQ. This CDR3 is 14 amino acids long. The CDR3 protein is CASSLGGGNQPQHF. The CDR3 coding sequence is TGCGCCAGCAGCTTGGGGGGGGGCAATCAGCCCCAGCATTTT.

V is TRBV5-1 and J is TRBJ1-2; D is undetermined. V lost 0 bases to trimming and J lost 7 bases, with 7 bases between them. Germline V gives CDR1 SGHRS, CDR2 YFSETQ. This CDR3 has 12 amino acids. The CDR3 sequence: CASSLDPPGYTF. In nucleotides, the CDR3 is TGCGCCAGCAGCTTGGATCCTCCTGGCTACACCTTC.

The rearrangement joins TRBV7-2 to TRBJ2-3; D uncertain. The V and J ends lost 5 bases and 5 bases respectively, with 11 bases between them. The germline V gene encodes CDR1 SGHTA and CDR2 FQGNSA. This CDR3 has 13 amino acids. The CDR3, as DNA: TGTGCCAGCAGCATCCGCCCGGGAGATACGCAGTATTTT. It is translated as CASSIRPGDTQYF.

V gene TRBV30 combines with J gene TRBJ2-5, with 8 nucleotides matching TRBD2. Germline V gene data show CDR1 as GTSNPN and CDR2 as SVGIG (reference sequence). The CDR3 consists of 14 residues. Losses at the gene ends were 0 bases for V and 3 bases for J; bases not matched to a gene: 3. CDR3 protein: CAWSVSLAEETQYF. CDR3 DNA sequence: TGTGCCTGGAGTGTGTCACTAGCGGAAGAGACCCAGTACTTC.

This chain joins TRBV10-3 and TRBJ1-2; TRBD1 matches 10 bases. The CDR3 length is 12 residues. V lost 9 bases, J lost 8 bases, and 6 bases stayed unmatched. Germline V lookup: CDR1 ENHRY, CDR2 SYGVKD. This chain's CDR3 is CAIRQGAGGYTF. CDR3 DNA sequence: TGTGCCATACGACAGGGGGCGGGAGGCTACACCTTC.

This chain joins TRBV6-5 and TRBJ1-4, with D maybe TRBD1 (5 bases). V was clipped by 2 bases and J by 5 bases, with 9 bases between them. CDR1 and CDR2 (germline): MNHEY, SVGAGI. The CDR3 sequence is 14 residues long. CDR3 sequence (DNA): TGTGCCAGCAGTTACAGGGACTGGAATGAAAAACTGTTTTTT. Protein product: CASSYRDWNEKLFF.

The rearrangement uses TRBV7-3 and TRBJ2-1; 13 nucleotides line up with TRBD2. The CDR3 contains 16 residues. V lost 2 bases, J lost 6 bases, and 4 bases stayed unmatched. The germline CDR1 and CDR2 sequences are SGHTA and FQGTGA. The CDR3 sequence: CASSLSTSGGVNEQFF. The CDR3 nucleotides are TGTGCCAGCAGCTTATCAACTAGCGGGGGGGTCAATGAGCAGTTCTTC.

The V and J genes are TRBV19 and TRBJ1-1; perhaps TRBD1 as D (6 bases). Germline-derived CDR1 and CDR2 are LNHDA and SQIVND (reference sequence). The CDR3 length is 15 residues. Trimming shortened V by 5 bases and J by 1 base, and 14 bases separated the two germline ends. CDR3 amino acids: CASSLPGTPNTEAFF. The CDR3 DNA sequence: TGTGCCAGTAGTCTCCCCGGGACACCGAACACTGAAGCTTTCTTT.

The chain recombines TRBV10-2 with TRBJ2-2; 7 bases agree with TRBD1. Germline loops: CDR1 WSHSY, CDR2 SAAADI. This CDR3 has 15 amino acids. J gave up 2 bases and V 7 bases, and 7 bases lay outside the gene matches. The CDR3 loop reads CASMGQIYNTGELFF. The CDR3 DNA reads TGCGCCAGCATGGGACAGATTTACAACACCGGGGAGCTGTTTTTT.